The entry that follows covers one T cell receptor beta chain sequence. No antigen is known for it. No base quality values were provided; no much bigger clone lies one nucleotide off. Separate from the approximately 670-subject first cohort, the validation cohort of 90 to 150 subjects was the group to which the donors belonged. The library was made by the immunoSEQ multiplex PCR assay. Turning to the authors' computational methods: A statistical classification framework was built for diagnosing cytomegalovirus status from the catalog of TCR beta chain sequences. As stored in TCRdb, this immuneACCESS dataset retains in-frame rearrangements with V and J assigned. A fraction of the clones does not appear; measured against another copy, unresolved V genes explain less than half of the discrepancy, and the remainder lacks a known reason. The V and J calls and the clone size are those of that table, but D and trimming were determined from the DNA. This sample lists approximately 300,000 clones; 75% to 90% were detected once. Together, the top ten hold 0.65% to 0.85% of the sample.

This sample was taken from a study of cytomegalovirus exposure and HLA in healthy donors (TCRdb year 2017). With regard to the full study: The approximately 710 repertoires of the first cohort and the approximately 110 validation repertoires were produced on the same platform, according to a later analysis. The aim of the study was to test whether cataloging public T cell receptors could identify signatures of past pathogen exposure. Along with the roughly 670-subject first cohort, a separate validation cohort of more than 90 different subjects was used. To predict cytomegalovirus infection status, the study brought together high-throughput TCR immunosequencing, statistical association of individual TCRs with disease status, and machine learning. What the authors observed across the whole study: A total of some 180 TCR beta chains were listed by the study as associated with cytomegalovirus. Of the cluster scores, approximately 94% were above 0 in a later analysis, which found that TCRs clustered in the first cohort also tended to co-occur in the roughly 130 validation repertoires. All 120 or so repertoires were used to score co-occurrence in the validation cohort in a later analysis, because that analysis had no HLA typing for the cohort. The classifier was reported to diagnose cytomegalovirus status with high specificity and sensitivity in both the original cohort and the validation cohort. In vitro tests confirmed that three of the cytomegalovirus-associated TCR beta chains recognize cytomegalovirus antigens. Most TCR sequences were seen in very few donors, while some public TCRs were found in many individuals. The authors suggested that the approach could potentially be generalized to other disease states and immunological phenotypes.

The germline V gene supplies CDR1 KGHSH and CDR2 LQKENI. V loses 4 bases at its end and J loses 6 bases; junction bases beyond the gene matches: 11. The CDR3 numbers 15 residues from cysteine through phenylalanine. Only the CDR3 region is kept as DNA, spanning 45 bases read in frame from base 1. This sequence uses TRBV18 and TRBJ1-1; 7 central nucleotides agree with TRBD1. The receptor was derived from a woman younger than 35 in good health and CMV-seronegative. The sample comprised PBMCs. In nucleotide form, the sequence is TGTGCCAGCTCACGAAACACAGGGGATGGGGCTGAAGCTTTCTTT. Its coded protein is CASSRNTGDGAEAFF.